The 13 T cell receptor beta chains listed next were all sequenced from one sample in a study of blood T cell repertoires in COVID-19. Assay: immunoSEQ multiplex PCR; the TCRdb copy retains only in-frame clones and omits some. The sample shows 300,000 to 400,000 clones, about nine tenths of them seen only once. Sequenced: peripheral blood. The receptor source for this set is a man aged 50 to 60 with active or convalescent COVID-19.

The chain couples TRBV29-1 to TRBJ2-5; 9 nucleotides agree with TRBD1. CDR3 length: 13 amino acids. The J segment lost 2 bases and the V segment lost 3 bases, leaving 1 base of the junction unmatched. Germline V gives CDR1 SQVTM, CDR2 ANQGSEA. Here the CDR3 DNA reads TGCAGCGTTGATGGGACAGGGCAAGAGACCCAGTACTTC. This translates into CSVDGTGQETQYF.

This clone was detected a few times. The genes are TRBV2 and TRBJ2-5; weak D call: TRBD2 (6 bases). Germline CDR1 is SNHLY and CDR2 is FYNNEI. V was cut by 6 bases and J by 7 bases, with 15 bases left in between. The CDR3 totals 13 residues. CDR3 sequence: CASSREAQGTQYF. In DNA, the CDR3 is TGTGCCAGCAGCAGGGAGGCCCAGGGGACCCAGTACTTC.

The chain recombines TRBV19 with TRBJ1-5; D might be TRBD1 (6 bases). V was pared by 5 bases and J by 6 bases, with 17 bases between. The germline V gene encodes CDR1 LNHDA and CDR2 SQIVND (reference sequence). This CDR3 has 15 residues. CDR3 nucleotides: TGTGCCAGTAGTCCCCGTAGCGGGGGCGGTCAGCCCCAGCATTTT. This codes for CASSPRSGGGQPQHF.

V is TRBV19 and J is TRBJ1-2; TRBD1 agrees at 7 bases. The CDR3 length is 15 residues. V trimming: 8 bases; J trimming: 0 bases; junction bases outside the gene matches: 9. Per germline, CDR1 LNHDA and CDR2 SQIVND (reference sequence). The CDR3 sequence is CASATGTASNYGYTF. The CDR3 DNA reads as TGTGCCAGTGCTACCGGGACAGCCTCTAACTATGGCTACACCTTC.

There are a few counts of this clone. V is TRBV12-5 and J is TRBJ2-2; 8 nucleotides align to TRBD1. This CDR3 region has 14 residues. The germline V gene encodes CDR1 LGHNT and CDR2 FRNRAP. Unmatched junction bases numbered 4, after V lost 4 bases and J lost 6 bases. In nucleotides, the CDR3 is TGTGCTAGTGGTTCCTCAGGGGGCTCCGGGGAGCTGTTTTTT. This sequence encodes CASGSSGGSGELFF.

The V gene is TRBV18, the J gene TRBJ1-3; weak D call: TRBD1 (5 bases). This CDR3 spans 18 amino acids. V was trimmed by 1 base and J by 1 base, leaving 17 bases between them. The V gene's germline CDR1 is KGHSH and CDR2 LQKENI. CDR3 bases: TGTGCCAGCTCACCACTTAGCCCACCTCCAGGGTCTGGAAACACCATATATTTT. Residues: CASSPLSPPPGSGNTIYF.

The genes are TRBV28 and TRBJ2-5; D is perhaps TRBD1 (7 bases). Germline lookup yields CDR1 MDHEN and CDR2 SYDVKM. This CDR3 spans 16 amino acids. V lost 2 bases and J 2 bases, leaving 15 bases between the germline ends. DNA for the CDR3: TGTGCCAGCAGTTTAGGGCCCAGGGGGGTTCAAGAGACCCAGTACTTC. Its protein product is CASSLGPRGVQETQYF.

J is TRBJ1-2 and V is TRBV29-1; no clear D. The CDR3 consists of 11 residues. The ends were cut back, 5 bases at V and 8 bases at J, with 12 bases in the middle. Germline V lookup: CDR1 SQVTM, CDR2 ANQGSEA. The CDR3 region is CSVFQASGYTF. The CDR3 nucleotides are TGCAGCGTTTTCCAGGCCTCGGGCTACACCTTC.

V is TRBV6-4 and J is TRBJ2-1; 15 nucleotides align to TRBD2. The CDR3 loop spans 15 amino acids. Germline CDR1 and CDR2: MRHNA and SNTAGT. Germline trimming cut 5 bases from V and 8 bases from J; bases unmatched to any gene: 4. The CDR3 sequence is CASSPGLAGGHEQFF. DNA for the CDR3: TGTGCCAGCAGTCCGGGACTAGCGGGAGGTCATGAGCAGTTCTTC.

This chain links TRBV24-1 with TRBJ2-5, with TRBD2 matching 7 bases. Losses at the gene ends were 4 bases for V and 1 base for J; bases not matched to a gene: 8. The length of the CDR3 is 16 residues. Germline-derived CDR1 and CDR2 are KGHDR and SFDVKD. The DNA of the CDR3 is TGTGCCACCAGTGAGCCCGAGACTAGCTCCCAAGAGACCCAGTACTTC. Amino acid sequence: CATSEPETSSQETQYF.

V gene TRBV6-2 or TRBV6-3 combines with J gene TRBJ1-6; D not resolved. The ends were cut back, 6 bases at V and 7 bases at J, with 19 bases in the middle. This CDR3 comprises 16 residues. Germline CDR1 is MNHEY and CDR2 is SVGEGT. The CDR3 DNA reads as TGTGCCAGCAGCAACACGTTGCGACAAAAGAATTCACCCCTCCACTTT. Encoded protein: CASSNTLRQKNSPLHF.

Only a few counts were recorded for this clone. The V and J genes are TRBV5-4 and TRBJ1-1; TRBD1 aligns across 8 bases. Per the germline V gene, CDR1 is SGHNT and CDR2 is YYREEE (reference sequence). The CDR3 totals 16 residues. V trimming: 4 bases; J trimming: 1 base; junction bases outside the gene matches: 9. The CDR3 protein is CASSLGAGGANTEAFF. For the CDR3, the DNA is TGTGCCAGCAGCCTAGGGGCAGGGGGCGCGAACACTGAAGCTTTCTTT.

Worth noting for this clone: Other DNA variants within this sample encode the same CDR3. This rearrangement joins TRBV19 to TRBJ1-1; 7 bases map to TRBD1. Germline V lookup: CDR1 LNHDA, CDR2 SQIVND (reference sequence). The CDR3 is 12 residues long. The V segment lost 5 bases and the J segment 6 bases; nucleotides outside the gene matches: 3. The CDR3 sequence: CASSSRGPEAFF. DNA of the CDR3: TGTGCCAGTAGTTCGAGGGGGCCTGAAGCTTTCTTT.